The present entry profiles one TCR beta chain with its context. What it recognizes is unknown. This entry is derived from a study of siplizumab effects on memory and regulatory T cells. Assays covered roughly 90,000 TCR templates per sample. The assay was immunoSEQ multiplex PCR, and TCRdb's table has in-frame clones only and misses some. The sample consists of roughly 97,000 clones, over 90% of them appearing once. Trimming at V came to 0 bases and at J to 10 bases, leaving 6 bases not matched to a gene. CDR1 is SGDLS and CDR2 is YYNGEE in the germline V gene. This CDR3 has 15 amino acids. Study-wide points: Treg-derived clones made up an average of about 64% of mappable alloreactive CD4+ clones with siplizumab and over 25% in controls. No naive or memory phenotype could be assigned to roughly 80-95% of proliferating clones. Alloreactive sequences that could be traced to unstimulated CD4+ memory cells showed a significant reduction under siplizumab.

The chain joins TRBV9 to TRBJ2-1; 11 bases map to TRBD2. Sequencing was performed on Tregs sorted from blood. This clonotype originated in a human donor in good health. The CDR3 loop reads CASSVGLAGLVEQFF. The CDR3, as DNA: TGTGCCAGCAGCGTAGGACTAGCGGGGTTAGTGGAGCAGTTCTTC.